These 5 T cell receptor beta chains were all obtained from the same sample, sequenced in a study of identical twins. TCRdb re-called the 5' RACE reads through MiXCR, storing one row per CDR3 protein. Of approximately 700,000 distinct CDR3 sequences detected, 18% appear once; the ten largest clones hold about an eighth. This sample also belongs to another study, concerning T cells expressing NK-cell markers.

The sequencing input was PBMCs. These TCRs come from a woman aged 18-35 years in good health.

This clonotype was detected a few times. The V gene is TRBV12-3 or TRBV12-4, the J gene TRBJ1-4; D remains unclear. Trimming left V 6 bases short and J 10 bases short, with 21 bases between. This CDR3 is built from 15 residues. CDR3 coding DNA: TGTGCCAGCAGCTCCCTTAAGCGCGGGGTGGGAAAACTGTTTTTT. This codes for CASSSLKRGVGKLFF.

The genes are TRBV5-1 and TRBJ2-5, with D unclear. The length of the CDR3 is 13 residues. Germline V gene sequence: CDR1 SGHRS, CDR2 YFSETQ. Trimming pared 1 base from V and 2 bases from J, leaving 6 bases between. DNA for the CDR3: TGCGCCAGCAGCTTGTTGGAGCAAGAGACCCAGTACTTC. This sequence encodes CASSLLEQETQYF.

The CDR3 region is CASSFRLGEETQYF. As DNA, the CDR3 is TGTGCCAGCAGCTTTAGACTGGGGGAAGAGACCCAGTACTTC. The chain recombines TRBV9 with TRBJ2-5, with D possibly being TRBD1 or TRBD2 (5 bases each). V was trimmed by 4 bases and J by 3 bases, leaving 13 bases between them. Germline CDR1 SGDLS, CDR2 YYNGEE. The CDR3 is 14 residues long.

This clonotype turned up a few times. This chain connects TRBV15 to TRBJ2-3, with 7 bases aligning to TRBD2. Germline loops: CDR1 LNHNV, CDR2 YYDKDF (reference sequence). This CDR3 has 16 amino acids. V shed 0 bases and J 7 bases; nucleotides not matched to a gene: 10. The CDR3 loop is CATSRELGGGPYTQYF. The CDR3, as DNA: TGTGCCACCAGCAGAGAGCTGGGGGGAGGGCCTTATACGCAGTATTTT.

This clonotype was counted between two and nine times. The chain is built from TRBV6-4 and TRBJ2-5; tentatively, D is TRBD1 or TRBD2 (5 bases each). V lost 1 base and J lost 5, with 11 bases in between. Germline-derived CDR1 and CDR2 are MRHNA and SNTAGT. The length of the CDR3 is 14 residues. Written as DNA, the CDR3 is TGTGCCAGCAGTGACTATCCGGGGCGTGAGACCCAGTACTTC. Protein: CASSDYPGRETQYF.